This is a list of T cell receptor beta chains from one sample in a study of OX40 agonist ivuxolimab in advanced cancers. This table comes from immunoSEQ multiplex PCR, and its TCRdb copy is limited to in-frame clones, with some not included. The data contain approximately 58,000 clones, roughly 81% of them singletons. The specimen was CD4+ or CD8+ T cells sorted from blood, collected in a trial of the OX40 agonist ivuxolimab. Receptors originate from an adult with an advanced solid tumor such as melanoma, head and neck, liver or kidney cancer. The CDR3 runs from the conserved cysteine through the conserved F or W. The D gene is left open where the match is weak. Rows give clone size only sometimes, using once, few, many, or a class for an expanded clone.

J | size | V | D | DNA | CDR3
TRBJ1-1 | . | TRBV5-1 | . | TGCGCCAGCAGCTTGGGAGGATTAGGCACTGAAGCTTTCTTT | CASSLGGLGTEAFF
TRBJ2-4 | few | TRBV15 | . | TGTGCCACCAGCAGAGATGGGACAATACAAAACATTCAGTACTTC | CATSRDGTIQNIQYF
TRBJ1-4 | . | TRBV28 | . | TGTGCCACTGGGGAGGGTAATGAAAAACTGTTTTTT | CATGEGNEKLFF
TRBJ1-5 | . | TRBV28 | TRBD1 | TGTGCCAGCAGTTTATCAGGGGGCGATCAGCCCCAGCATTTT | CASSLSGGDQPQHF
TRBJ2-5 | . | TRBV30 | . | TGTGCCTGGAGGAAGGGGGGCCAAGAGACCCAGTACTTC | CAWRKGGQETQYF
TRBJ2-2 | . | TRBV5-1 | . | TGCGCCAGCAGCTTGGGACAGGGAGGCACCGGGGAGCTGTTTTTT | CASSLGQGGTGELFF
TRBJ1-1 | once | TRBV2 | TRBD1 | TGTGCCAGTCAACAGGGGACGAACACTGAAGCTTTCTTT | CASQQGTNTEAFF
TRBJ2-3 | . | TRBV5-1 | TRBD2 | TGCGCCAGCAAGGAGACTAGCGGTAGCACAGATACGCAGTATTTT | CASKETSGSTDTQYF
TRBJ1-2 | . | TRBV5-8 | . | TGTGCCAGCAGCTTGGCCATGGGGGGAGGAGGCTACACCTTC | CASSLAMGGGGYTF
TRBJ2-7 | . | TRBV18 | . | TGTGCCAGCTCTCCGAGACAAGCCACCTACGAGCAGTACTTC | CASSPRQATYEQYF
TRBJ1-1 | . | TRBV7-2 | . | TGTGCCAGCAGCTTGTGGGTTGGCACTGAAGCTTTCTTT | CASSLWVGTEAFF